These T cell receptor beta chains were read from a single sample in a study of beta chain features in type 1 diabetes. Method: immunoSEQ multiplex PCR; TCRdb's copy keeps in-frame clones and lacks some. The sample lists 330,000 or so clones; 14% were seen once. Sequenced: central memory CD4+ T cells from blood. These receptors all stem from a young man in good health. Both conserved end residues are part of each CDR3. The order of the fields is V gene, CDR3 protein.

>TRBV27
CASSFLSTDTQYF
>TRBV11-3
CASGGNTGELFF
>TRBV4-3
CASSQARTGLHQPQHF
>TRBV7-8
CASSLSSGGGQETQYF
>TRBV6-5
CASSYHSSGNEQYF
>TRBV5-4
CASSSAPGAYEQYF
>TRBV5-1
CASSLPGNEQFF
>TRBV6-5
CASSYATGANYGYTF
>TRBV7-3
CASSPGKRTGELFF
>TRBV5-6
CASSLTTQQWTSLGETQYF
>TRBV6-5
CASSSLNRDAFF
>TRBV6-6
CASMQGQGAVNTEAFF
>TRBV28
CASSFGSSISGNTIYF
>TRBV5-1
CASSLEWNNNEQFF
>TRBV13
CASSSLPRGAFGYTF
>TRBV4-1
CASSQDWQQGQFYEQYF
>TRBV11-2
CASSLYVAGDTDTQYF
>TRBV7-9
CASSPSPSGGSYNEQFF
>TRBV6-5
CASSSPGGGKLFF
>TRBV28
CASSLGGVAGANVLTF
>TRBV2
CASSLVRGNEQFF
>TRBV5-4
CASSRSGLVETQYF
>TRBV7-7
CASSSDQGVYTF
>TRBV5-6
CASSLVQEDNEQFF
>TRBV6-6
CASSDPGSNQPQHF
>TRBV7-2
CASSLGLANTGELFF
>TRBV7-2
CASSLSGRTSEKLFF
>TRBV11-2
CASSLGPTENNEQFF
>TRBV11-3
CASSLRVVGELFF
>TRBV11-2
CASSVPGPNYGYTF
>TRBV11-2
CASSLRTGANYGYTF
>TRBV6-5
CASRRTGVDHGYTF
>TRBV7-2
CASSRSGTDTQYF
>TRBV7-2
CASSFGGPHTGELFF
>TRBV2
CASSLGQGGDYGYTF
>TRBV4-3
CASSQTKLDTQYF
>TRBV4-3
CASSQDNYGVARELFF
>TRBV11-2
CASSQDPIRDEQFF
>TRBV10-2
CASSTSGRAPYEQYF
>TRBV5-4
CASSFPLGETQYF
>TRBV14
CASSQAGGGARTDTQYF
>TRBV28
CASSFPGTGAEKLFF
>TRBV11-3
CASSLRLAGAGGHNEQFF
>TRBV4-2
CASSQAQRTGQPQHF
>TRBV2
CASRWGGDSGNTIYF
>TRBV7-9
CASSQRGGETQYF
>TRBV5-8
CASSLGQNNNEQFF